One T cell receptor (beta chain) is described in this entry. In the original analysis: The authors estimated nucleated cell counts from reference gene primer amplification. The assay was immunoSEQ multiplex PCR, and TCRdb's table has in-frame clones only and misses some. V, J and clone size were drawn from that table, and D and trimming were deduced from the DNA. This table has roughly 200,000 clones, approximately 80% appearing once. This specimen belongs to a study of blood T cell repertoires in COVID-19. Study as a whole: Researchers got acute and convalescent COVID-19 samples from the United States, Italy and Spain. Nucleic acid was either cDNA or gDNA, and it came from T cells, B-cell-depleted T cells, or PBMCs.

V was clipped by 1 base and J by 1 base, with 4 bases between them. Germline CDR1 LGHDT, CDR2 YNNKEL (reference sequence). This CDR3 has 13 residues. The receptor was isolated from a woman older than 75 with COVID-19, enrolled during active disease. The chain employs TRBV3-1 (or the pseudogene TRBV3-2) and TRBJ1-1; D is undetermined. The source material was peripheral blood. Here the CDR3 reads CASSQASNTEAFF. The CDR3 DNA reads as TGTGCCAGCAGCCAAGCGTCGAACACTGAAGCTTTCTTT.